This T cell receptor (beta chain) was captured in a study of cytotoxic CD8 clonotypes in ibrutinib-treated CLL. The assay was immunoSEQ multiplex PCR, and TCRdb's table has in-frame clones only and misses some. The table has some 140,000 clones, less than 90% seen once. CDR3 length: 16 amino acids. After removal of 2 bases from V and 4 bases from J, the junction contained 7 bases not matched to a gene. Germline CDR1 and CDR2: MNHEY and SVGAGI. The TCR comes from a human donor with chronic lymphocytic leukemia. Material: PBMCs, obtained after 24 months of ibrutinib treatment. This chain links TRBV6-5 with TRBJ1-4; 7 nucleotides match TRBD1. CDR3 amino acids: CASSYAPGQLNEKLFF. The CDR3 coding sequence is TGTGCCAGCAGTTACGCGCCGGGACAGCTTAATGAAAAACTGTTTTTT.